This T cell receptor (beta chain) was profiled in a study of T cell changes during pregnancy in multiple sclerosis. This CDR3 has 14 residues. V lost 2 bases to trimming and J lost 5 bases, with 10 bases between them. Germline-derived CDR1 and CDR2 are SGHDT and YYEEEE. Some clones are missing from TCRdb's copy, which holds only in-frame ones; the method was immunoSEQ multiplex PCR. The data show some 75,000 clones, over 90% seen once. This material consisted of peripheral blood, taken in the second trimester of pregnancy. The rearrangement joins TRBV5-6 to TRBJ1-4; D unresolved. This TCR derives from a female donor with multiple sclerosis, enrolled in a pregnancy study. CDR3 protein: CASSLFRQNEKLFF. CDR3 sequence (DNA): TGTGCCAGCAGCTTATTCAGACAAAATGAAAAACTGTTTTTT.